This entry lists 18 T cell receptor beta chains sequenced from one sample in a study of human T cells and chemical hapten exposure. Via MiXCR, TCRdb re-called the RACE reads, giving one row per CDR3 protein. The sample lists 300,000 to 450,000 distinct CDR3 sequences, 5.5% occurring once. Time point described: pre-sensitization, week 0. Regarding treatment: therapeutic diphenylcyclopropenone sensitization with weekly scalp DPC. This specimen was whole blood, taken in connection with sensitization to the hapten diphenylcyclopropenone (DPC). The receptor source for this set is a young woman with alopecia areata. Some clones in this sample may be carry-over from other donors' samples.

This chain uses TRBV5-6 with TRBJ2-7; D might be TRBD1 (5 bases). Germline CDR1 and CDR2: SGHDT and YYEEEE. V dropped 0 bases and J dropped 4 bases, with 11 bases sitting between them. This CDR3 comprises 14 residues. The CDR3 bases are TGTGCCAGCAGCTTGGGAGACAGCCCTTACGAGCAGTACTTC. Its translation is CASSLGDSPYEQYF.

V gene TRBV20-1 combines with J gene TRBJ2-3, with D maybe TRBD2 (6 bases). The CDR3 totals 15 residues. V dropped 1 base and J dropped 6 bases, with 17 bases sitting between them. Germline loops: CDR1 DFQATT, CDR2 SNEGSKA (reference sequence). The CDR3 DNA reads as TGCAGTGCTAGAGGGGTAGCGGACAATACGGATACGCAGTATTTT. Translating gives CSARGVADNTDTQYF.

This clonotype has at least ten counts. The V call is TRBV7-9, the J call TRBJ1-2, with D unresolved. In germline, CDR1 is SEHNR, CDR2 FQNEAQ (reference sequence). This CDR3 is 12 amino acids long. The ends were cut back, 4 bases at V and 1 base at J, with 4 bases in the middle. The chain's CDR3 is CASSSLNYGYTF. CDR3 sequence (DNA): TGTGCCAGCAGCTCCCTTAACTATGGCTACACCTTC.

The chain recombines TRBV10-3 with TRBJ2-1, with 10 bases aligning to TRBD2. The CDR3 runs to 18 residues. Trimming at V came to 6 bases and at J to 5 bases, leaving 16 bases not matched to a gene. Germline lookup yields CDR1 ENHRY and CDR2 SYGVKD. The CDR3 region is CAISPDYPGTSANNEQFF. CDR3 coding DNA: TGTGCCATCAGCCCCGATTACCCCGGGACTAGCGCTAACAATGAGCAGTTCTTC.

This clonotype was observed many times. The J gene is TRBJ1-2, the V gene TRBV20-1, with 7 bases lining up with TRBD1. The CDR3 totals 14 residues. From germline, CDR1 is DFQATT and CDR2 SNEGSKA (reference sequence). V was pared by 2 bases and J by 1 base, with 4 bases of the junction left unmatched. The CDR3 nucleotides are TGCAGTGCTAGATGGGACAGTAGTAACTATGGCTACACCTTC. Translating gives CSARWDSSNYGYTF.

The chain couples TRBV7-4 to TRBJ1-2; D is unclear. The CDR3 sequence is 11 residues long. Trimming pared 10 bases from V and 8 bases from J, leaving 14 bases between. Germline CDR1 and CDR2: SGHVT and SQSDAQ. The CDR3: CANRKGNGYTF. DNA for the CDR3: TGTGCCAATCGGAAAGGGAACGGCTACACCTTC.

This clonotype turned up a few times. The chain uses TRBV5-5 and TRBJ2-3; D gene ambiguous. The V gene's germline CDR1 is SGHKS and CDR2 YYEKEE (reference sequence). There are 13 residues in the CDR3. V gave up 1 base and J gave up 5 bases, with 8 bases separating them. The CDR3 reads CASSLMGEDTQYF. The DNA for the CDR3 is TGTGCCAGCAGCTTGATGGGTGAAGATACGCAGTATTTT.

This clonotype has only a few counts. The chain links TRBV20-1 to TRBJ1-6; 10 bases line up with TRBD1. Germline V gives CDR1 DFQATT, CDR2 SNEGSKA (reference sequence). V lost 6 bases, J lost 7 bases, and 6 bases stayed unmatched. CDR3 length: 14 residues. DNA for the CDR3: TGCAGTGCCCAGACAGGGGGCTGGAATTCACCCCTCCACTTT. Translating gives CSAQTGGWNSPLHF.

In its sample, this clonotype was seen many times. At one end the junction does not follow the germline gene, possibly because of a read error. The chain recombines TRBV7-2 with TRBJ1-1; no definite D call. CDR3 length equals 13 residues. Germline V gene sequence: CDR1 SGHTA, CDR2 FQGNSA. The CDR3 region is CASSLVTGAEAFF. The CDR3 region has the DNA TGTGCTAGCAGCTTAGTGACCGGGGCTGAAGCTTTCTTT.

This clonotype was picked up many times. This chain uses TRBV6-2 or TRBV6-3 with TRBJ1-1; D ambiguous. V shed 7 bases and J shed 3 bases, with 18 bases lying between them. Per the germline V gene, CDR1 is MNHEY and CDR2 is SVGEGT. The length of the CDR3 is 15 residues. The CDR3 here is CASTSIKEKYTEAFF. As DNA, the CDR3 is TGTGCCAGCACCAGTATTAAGGAGAAATACACTGAAGCTTTCTTT.

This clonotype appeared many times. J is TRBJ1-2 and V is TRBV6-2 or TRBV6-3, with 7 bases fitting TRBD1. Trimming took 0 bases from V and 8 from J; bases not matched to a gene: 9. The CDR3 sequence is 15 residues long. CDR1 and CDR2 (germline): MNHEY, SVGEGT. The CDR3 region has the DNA TGTGCCAGCAGTTACTCCAATCCGGGACAGAGAGGCTACACCTTC. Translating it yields CASSYSNPGQRGYTF.

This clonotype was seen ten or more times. CDR3 DNA: TGTGCCAGCAGCCCGGGACAGGGGGAGATAGGCTATGGCTACACCTTC. Protein sequence: CASSPGQGEIGYGYTF. The rearrangement links TRBV6-5 to TRBJ1-2; TRBD1 agrees at 11 bases. Germline CDR1 MNHEY, CDR2 SVGAGI. V trimming: 6 bases; J trimming: 4 bases; junction bases outside the gene matches: 10. The CDR3 extends over 16 amino acids.

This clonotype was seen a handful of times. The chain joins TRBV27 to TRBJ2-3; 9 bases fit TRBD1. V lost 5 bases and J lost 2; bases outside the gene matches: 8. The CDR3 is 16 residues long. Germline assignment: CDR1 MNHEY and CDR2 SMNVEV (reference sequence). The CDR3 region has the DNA TGTGCCAGCAGTCCGGACAGGGGTAGGTCCACAGATACGCAGTATTTT. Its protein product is CASSPDRGRSTDTQYF.

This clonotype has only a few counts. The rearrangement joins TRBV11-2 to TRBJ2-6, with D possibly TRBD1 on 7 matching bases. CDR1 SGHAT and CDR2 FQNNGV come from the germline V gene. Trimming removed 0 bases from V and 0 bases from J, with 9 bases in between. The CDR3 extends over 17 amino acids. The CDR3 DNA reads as TGTGCCAGCAGCTTAGAGCGGGACAGCTCTGGGGCCAACGTCCTGACTTTC. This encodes CASSLERDSSGANVLTF.

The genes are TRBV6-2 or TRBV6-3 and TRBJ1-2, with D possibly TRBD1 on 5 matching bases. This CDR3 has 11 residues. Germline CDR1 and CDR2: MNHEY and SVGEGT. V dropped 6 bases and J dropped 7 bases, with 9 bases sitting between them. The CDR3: CASRSGLGYTF. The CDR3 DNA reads TGTGCCAGCAGGTCAGGGCTTGGCTACACCTTC.

The CDR3 loop is CASSQENSGSPLHF. The CDR3 DNA reads as TGCGCCAGCAGCCAAGAGAACAGCGGATCACCCCTCCACTTT. The genes are TRBV4-1 and TRBJ1-6; no firm D call. The CDR3 is made up of 14 amino acids. The V end lost 0 bases, the J end lost 10 bases, and 10 bases lay between the germline ends. Germline CDR1 is MGHRA and CDR2 is YSYEKL.

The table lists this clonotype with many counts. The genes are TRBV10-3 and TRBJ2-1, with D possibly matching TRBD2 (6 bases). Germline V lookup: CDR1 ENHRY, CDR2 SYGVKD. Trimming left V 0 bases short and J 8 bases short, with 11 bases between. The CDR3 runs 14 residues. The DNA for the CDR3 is TGTGCCATCAGTGAGTCGGAGTCGGGAGATGAGCAGTTCTTC. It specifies CAISESESGDEQFF.

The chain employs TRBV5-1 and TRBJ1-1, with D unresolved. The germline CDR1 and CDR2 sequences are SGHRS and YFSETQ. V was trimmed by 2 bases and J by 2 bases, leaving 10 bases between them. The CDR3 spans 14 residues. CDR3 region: CASSFYGSNTEAFF. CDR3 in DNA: TGCGCCAGCAGCTTCTACGGGAGTAACACTGAAGCTTTCTTT.